This T cell receptor beta chain was sequenced during a study of T cell responses to AZD1222 COVID-19 vaccine. The length of the CDR3 is 14 residues. The germline V gene encodes CDR1 SEHNR and CDR2 FQNEAQ (reference sequence). The ends were cut back, 3 bases at V and 5 bases at J, with 13 bases in the middle. Using immunoSEQ multiplex PCR, the repertoire was profiled, and TCRdb retains in-frame clones only, with some absent. The data contain 110,000 or so clones, 88% of them singletons. The rearrangement joins TRBV7-9 to TRBJ1-1; D may be TRBD1 (5 bases). The material was peripheral blood, obtained on day 0 of MenACWY control vaccination. This clonotype originated in an adult in good health. The DNA for the CDR3 is TGTGCCAGCAGCTTGCAGGGCGATGGGACTGAAGCTTTCTTT. Protein product: CASSLQGDGTEAFF.